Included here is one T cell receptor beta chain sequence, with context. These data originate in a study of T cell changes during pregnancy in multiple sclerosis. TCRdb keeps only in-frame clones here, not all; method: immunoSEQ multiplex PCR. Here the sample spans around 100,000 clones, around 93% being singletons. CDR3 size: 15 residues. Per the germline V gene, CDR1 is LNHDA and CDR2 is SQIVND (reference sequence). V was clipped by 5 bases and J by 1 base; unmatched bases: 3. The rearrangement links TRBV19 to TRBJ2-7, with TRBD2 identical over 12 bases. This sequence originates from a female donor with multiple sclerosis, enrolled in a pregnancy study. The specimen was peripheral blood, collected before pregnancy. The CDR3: CASSSTSGRSYEQYF. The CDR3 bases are TGTGCCAGTAGTTCGACTAGCGGGAGATCCTACGAGCAGTACTTC.